This entry lists 20 T cell receptor beta chains sequenced from one sample in a study of cytomegalovirus exposure and HLA in healthy donors. Primers for the PCR totalled 60 Vbeta and 13 Jbeta. The assay was immunoSEQ multiplex PCR, and TCRdb's table has in-frame clones only and misses some. The data hold tens of thousands of clones, with more than 55% observed a single time. The sample taken for sequencing was PBMCs. These receptors came from a human donor in good health.

This chain connects TRBV6-1 to TRBJ1-5, with 8 nucleotides matching TRBD1. Germline V gene sequence: CDR1 MNHNS, CDR2 SASEGT. The junction had 6 bases not matched to a gene; V was cut back by 7 bases and J by 4 bases. The CDR3 length is 14 residues. CDR3 sequence reads: CASIEGTGNQPQHF. The CDR3 region has the DNA TGTGCCAGCATAGAGGGGACAGGTAATCAGCCCCAGCATTTT.

The chain carries TRBV11-1 and TRBJ2-1; 11 bases map to TRBD1. J lost 7 bases, V lost 5 bases, and 7 bases had no gene match. The CDR3 is 15 residues long. Germline CDR1 and CDR2: SGHAT and FQDESV (reference sequence). The CDR3, as DNA: TGTGCCAGCAGCCCCGGGACAGGGGGTAGTAATGAGCAGTTCTTC. It specifies CASSPGTGGSNEQFF.

This clone has more than one count but fewer than ten. This chain joins TRBV18 and TRBJ2-7; 10 bases match TRBD2. J gave up 2 bases and V 0 bases, and 10 bases lay outside the gene matches. CDR3 size: 18 residues. Germline V gene lookup returns CDR1 KGHSH and CDR2 LQKENI. The CDR3 loop reads CASSPPGALAGMTYEQYF. The CDR3 coding sequence is TGTGCCAGCTCACCACCGGGGGCACTAGCGGGGATGACCTACGAGCAGTACTTC.

The sample holds a few counts of this clone. The rearrangement links TRBV18 to TRBJ2-1, with TRBD1 matching over 9 bases. The CDR3 is 16 amino acids. The germline V gene encodes CDR1 KGHSH and CDR2 LQKENI. V dropped 2 bases and J dropped 5; count of bases not matched to a gene: 7. CDR3: CASSPSFGQGNNEQFF. The DNA for the CDR3 is TGTGCCAGCTCACCAAGTTTTGGACAGGGGAACAATGAGCAGTTCTTC.

Only one count was recorded for this clone. V and J are TRBV29-1 and TRBJ2-1; the D gene is possibly TRBD2 (6 bases). The CDR3 sequence is 16 residues long. Trimming cost V 4 bases and J 6 bases, with 22 bases left between them. Germline V gives CDR1 SQVTM, CDR2 ANQGSEA. The CDR3 DNA follows: TGCAGCGTTGTTTATAGTGGCGTTCCGCGGGGCAATGAGCAGTTCTTC. Its translation is CSVVYSGVPRGNEQFF.

The V and J genes are TRBV19 and TRBJ2-4, with 9 positions matching TRBD1. The germline V gene encodes CDR1 LNHDA and CDR2 SQIVND (reference sequence). V was clipped by 3 bases and J by 7 bases; unmatched bases: 10. CDR3 length: 16 residues. DNA for the CDR3: TGTGCCAGTAGTATTAAGGGACAGGGCCAGGGGAACATTCAGTACTTC. It yields the protein CASSIKGQGQGNIQYF. The whole variable domain, remainder taken from reference TRBV19 and TRBJ2-4, is DGGITQSPKYLFRKEGQNVTLSCEQNLNHDAMYWYRQDPGQGLRLIYYSQIVNDFQKGDIAEGYSVSREKKESFPLTVTSAQKNPTAFYLCASSIKGQGQGNIQYFGAGTRLSVL.

This clone was picked up a small number of times. The rearrangement joins TRBV5-1 to TRBJ2-1, with 9 bases matching TRBD2. This CDR3 is 15 amino acids long. The V segment lost 0 bases and the J segment 4 bases; nucleotides outside the gene matches: 2. Germline lookup yields CDR1 SGHRS and CDR2 YFSETQ. CDR3 sequence: CASSLEAGGYNEQFF. CDR3 nucleotides: TGCGCCAGCAGCTTGGAAGCGGGGGGATACAATGAGCAGTTCTTC.

The chain carries TRBV9 and TRBJ1-2; the D gene is possibly TRBD1 (5 bases). The germline V gene encodes CDR1 SGDLS and CDR2 YYNGEE. The CDR3 is 15 amino acids. Trimming left V 0 bases short and J 8 bases short, with 17 bases between. CDR3 residues: CASSVVKGPAGGYTF. In nucleotides, the CDR3 is TGTGCCAGCAGCGTAGTAAAGGGGCCCGCGGGGGGCTACACCTTC.

This clone was picked up a small number of times. The V call is TRBV19, the J call TRBJ2-5; TRBD2 aligns across 8 bases. V shed 8 bases, J shed 5 bases, and the junction held 10 bases outside the gene matches. Looked up from germline, CDR1 is LNHDA and CDR2 is SQIVND (reference sequence). The CDR3 is 14 amino acids. The CDR3, as DNA: TGTGCCAGTGCTACTCGGGGGGGTACCGAGACCCAGTACTTC. Translating it yields CASATRGGTETQYF. The complete variable domain, with remaining parts taken from reference TRBV19 and TRBJ2-5, reads DGGITQSPKYLFRKEGQNVTLSCEQNLNHDAMYWYRQDPGQGLRLIYYSQIVNDFQKGDIAEGYSVSREKKESFPLTVTSAQKNPTAFYLCASATRGGTETQYFGPGTRLLVL.

The V call is TRBV11-2, the J call TRBJ2-7; maybe TRBD1 (6 bases). Germline V gene data show CDR1 as SGHAT and CDR2 as FQNNGV. This CDR3 has 14 residues. V lost 6 bases and J 3 bases, leaving 15 bases between the germline ends. The chain's CDR3 is CASRNYREGYEQYF. The CDR3 DNA reads as TGTGCCAGCAGGAACTACAGGGAAGGCTACGAGCAGTACTTC.

The chain carries TRBV6-6 and TRBJ1-2; the D gene is possibly TRBD1 (6 bases). The CDR3 contains 15 residues. Germline values: CDR1 MNHNY, CDR2 SVGAGI (reference sequence). Trimming pared 2 bases from V and 6 bases from J, leaving 16 bases between. The CDR3 nucleotides read TGTGCCAGCAGTTACGGGGGGGGGCTCGCCCATGGCTACACCTTC. It yields the protein CASSYGGGLAHGYTF.

The chain joins TRBV29-1 to TRBJ2-7, with 9 nucleotides matching TRBD1. V lost 5 bases, J lost 2 bases, and 7 bases stayed unmatched. Germline CDR1 reads SQVTM; CDR2 reads ANQGSEA. This CDR3 is built from 14 residues. CDR3: CSVTRDRVTYEQYF. The DNA of the CDR3 is TGCAGCGTTACCCGGGACAGGGTAACCTACGAGCAGTACTTC.

J is TRBJ2-1 and V is TRBV18; 9 nucleotides agree with TRBD1. Trimming at V came to 3 bases and at J to 6 bases, leaving 6 bases not matched to a gene. The CDR3 extends over 15 amino acids. Germline CDR1 KGHSH, CDR2 LQKENI. In nucleotides, the CDR3 is TGTGCCAGCTCACCCTTACAGGGGGCTTTCAATGAGCAGTTCTTC. This sequence encodes CASSPLQGAFNEQFF.

The rearrangement uses TRBV6-1 and TRBJ1-5, with 7 bases identical to TRBD1. Trimming cost V 4 bases and J 7 bases; bases outside gene matches: 13. The germline V gene has CDR1 MNHNS and CDR2 SASEGT. The CDR3 is made up of 16 amino acids. CDR3 DNA sequence: TGTGCCAGCAGTGGAGCTTACAGGGGCCCAGGGCAGCCCCAGCATTTT. Protein sequence: CASSGAYRGPGQPQHF.

V and J are TRBV5-1 and TRBJ1-3; TRBD1 might be the D (5 bases). Per the germline V gene, CDR1 is SGHRS and CDR2 is YFSETQ. CDR3 length: 16 amino acids. Trimming removed 4 bases at V and 0 bases at J, with 14 bases between. CDR3 sequence: CASSMTARNSGNTIYF. The CDR3 DNA reads as TGCGCCAGCAGCATGACAGCGAGAAACTCTGGAAACACCATATATTTT.

The chain employs TRBV18 and TRBJ1-2, with 8 positions matching TRBD1. Germline CDR1 is KGHSH and CDR2 is LQKENI. With 2 bases clipped from V and 4 bases from J, the junction kept 6 bases outside the gene matches. CDR3 size: 15 residues. For the CDR3, the DNA is TGTGCCAGCTCACCAAGCCAGGGGGCCAGCTATGGCTACACCTTC. Translation: CASSPSQGASYGYTF. Full variable domain (remainder filled in from reference TRBV18 and TRBJ1-2): NAGVMQNPRHLVRRRGQEARLRCSPMKGHSHVYWYRQLPEEGLKFMVYLQKENIIDESGMPKERFSAEFPKEGPSILRIQQVVRGDSAAYFCASSPSQGASYGYTFGSGTRLTVV.

This clone has more than one count but fewer than ten. CDR3 bases: TGTGCCAGCAGCTCACTAGCGGGGGGGCTCAATGAGCAGTTCTTC. Protein sequence: CASSSLAGGLNEQFF. V usage is TRBV13 and J usage is TRBJ2-1; 13 bases are shared with TRBD2. Germline CDR1 is PRHDT and CDR2 is FYEKMQ (reference sequence). V trimming: 4 bases; J trimming: 6 bases; junction bases outside the gene matches: 3. The CDR3 covers 15 residues.

Only a few counts were recorded for this clone. This sequence joins TRBV19 and TRBJ1-5, with D perhaps TRBD1 (5 bases). Trimming shortened V by 5 bases and J by 1 base, and 12 bases separated the two germline ends. The V gene's germline CDR1 is LNHDA and CDR2 SQIVND (reference sequence). This CDR3 is built from 15 residues. CDR3 region: CASSDGRVSNQPQHF. DNA of the CDR3: TGTGCCAGTAGTGACGGCAGGGTGAGCAATCAGCCCCAGCATTTT. Together with reference TRBV19 and TRBJ1-5, the CDR3 gives the full variable domain: DGGITQSPKYLFRKEGQNVTLSCEQNLNHDAMYWYRQDPGQGLRLIYYSQIVNDFQKGDIAEGYSVSREKKESFPLTVTSAQKNPTAFYLCASSDGRVSNQPQHFGDGTRLSIL.

The J gene is TRBJ1-6, the V gene TRBV7-3; 7 bases are shared with TRBD1. Germline V gives CDR1 SGHTA, CDR2 FQGTGA. There are 14 residues in the CDR3. V shed 3 bases, J shed 8 bases, and the junction held 4 bases outside the gene matches. CDR3 bases: TGTGCCAGCAGCTTTAGCAGGGGGGATTCACCCCTCCACTTT. Protein product: CASSFSRGDSPLHF. Full variable domain (rest looked up from reference TRBV7-3 and TRBJ1-6): GAGVSQTPSNKVTEKGKYVELRCDPISGHTALYWYRQSLGQGPEFLIYFQGTGAADDSGLPNDRFFAVRPEGSVSTLKIQRTERGDSAVYLCASSFSRGDSPLHFGNGTRLTVT.

The chain carries TRBV9 and TRBJ2-7; D is possibly TRBD2 (6 bases). The CDR3 extends over 15 amino acids. Germline values: CDR1 SGDLS, CDR2 YYNGEE. V was trimmed by 2 bases and J by 0 bases, leaving 12 bases between them. The CDR3 loop reads CASSVAGSSSYEQYF. CDR3 nucleotides: TGTGCCAGCAGCGTGGCGGGGAGCAGCTCCTACGAGCAGTACTTC.